This T cell receptor (beta chain) is drawn from a study of blood T cell repertoires in COVID-19. Study-wide background: Sources were T cells, B-cell-depleted T cells, or PBMCs; the material itself was cDNA or gDNA.

V lost 5 bases to trimming and J lost 8 bases, with 21 bases between them. The CDR3 contains 15 residues. Germline CDR1 reads MNHEY; CDR2 reads SVGEGT. Authors' data handling: The assay estimated nucleated cells by amplifying reference gene primers. TCRdb's table, derived via immunoSEQ multiplex PCR, lists solely in-frame clones and lacks some. The DNA gave D and trimming, while V, J and clone size come from that table. The sample consists of about 150,000 clones, 81% of them appearing once. Sequenced input: peripheral blood. This chain uses TRBV6-2 or TRBV6-3 with TRBJ1-2, with D maybe TRBD1 (5 bases). The receptor was isolated from a human donor with acute or convalescent COVID-19. The donor label of this sample is uncertain. CDR3 DNA: TGTGCCAGCAGTCGCCCGGACACACCTCACAACGGCTACACCTTC. It is translated as CASSRPDTPHNGYTF.